Listed below are T cell receptor beta chains from one sample, sequenced in a study of blood T cell repertoires in COVID-19. Libraries were prepared by immunoSEQ multiplex PCR; TCRdb keeps only in-frame clonotypes and omits some of them. The sample holds about 250,000 clones, about four fifths seen once. The sequenced sample consisted of peripheral blood. The receptors were gathered from a man at least 80 years old with acute or convalescent COVID-19. The conserved cysteine and the conserved F or W are not part of the CDR3 here. Each record gives: J gene, V gene, CDR3 protein.

TRBJ2-1	TRBV3-1/TRBV3-2	ASSQRLAEQF
TRBJ2-3	TRBV4-2	ASSQDQGHLSTDTQY
TRBJ2-6	TRBV27	ASSLLSTAGANVLT
TRBJ1-1	TRBV6-4	ASSERHSNTEAF
TRBJ2-3	TRBV5-1	ASSEGTSGRGSTDTQY
TRBJ2-1	TRBV28	ASRPSGASYNEQF
TRBJ1-2	TRBV28	ASSPGVRVSYGYT
TRBJ1-5	TRBV18	ASSPGRQGGQPQH
TRBJ2-3	TRBV6-1	ASSDSAWGGSSTDTQY
TRBJ2-7	TRBV13	ASSPATSGRPYEQY
TRBJ2-1	TRBV20-1	SAREYNEQF
TRBJ1-1	TRBV11-2	ASSLTGQGVLNTEAF
TRBJ2-2	TRBV7-9	ASSSIRTSGAENTGELF
TRBJ2-3	TRBV19	ASSTYRVGADTQY
TRBJ2-7	TRBV7-2	ASSLVRAYEQY
TRBJ2-2	TRBV27	ASRDRLAGGPGELF
TRBJ2-7	TRBV27	ASSWGGAMGNEQY
TRBJ2-1	TRBV2	AIPGTSGMDEQF
TRBJ2-3	TRBV29-1	SSSPTGIGTDTQY
TRBJ2-7	TRBV10-3	AIKGRDWDSYEQY
TRBJ1-2	TRBV7-9	ASSSKQGLGYT
TRBJ2-3	TRBV25-1	ASSPGTGADTQY
TRBJ2-5	TRBV5-4	ASSGGESQETQY
TRBJ2-7	TRBV7-2	ASSPPGGHEQY
TRBJ1-2	TRBV6-5	ASRSGFRYGYT
TRBJ2-2	TRBV7-3	ASSVRQGANTGELF
TRBJ2-3	TRBV5-1	ASSLDLQGSTDTQY
TRBJ1-1	TRBV6-2/TRBV6-3	ASSSAGMNTEAF
TRBJ2-1	TRBV3-1/TRBV3-2	ASSQDGGRRLTEQF
TRBJ2-6	TRBV11-2	ASSTQTGYGANVLT
TRBJ2-3	TRBV6-5	ASRGQGGTDTQY
TRBJ1-4	TRBV28	ASRATGGASEKLF
TRBJ2-3	TRBV27	ASHDRGGDTQY
TRBJ2-7	TRBV11-2	ASSFAGSSYEQY
TRBJ2-3	TRBV5-1	ASSLARDRGLDTQY
TRBJ1-5	TRBV30	AWSAKGGGNQPQH
TRBJ2-1	TRBV5-8	ASSSYGGLQF
TRBJ1-1	TRBV19	ASSRIRGSTEAF
TRBJ1-1	TRBV7-9	ASSPWDRRFTEAF
TRBJ2-7	TRBV18	ASSGQGANYEQY
TRBJ1-6	TRBV9	ASSVLGQGDSPLH
TRBJ1-1	TRBV5-4	ASSLSRMNTEAF
TRBJ2-2	TRBV19	ASSIDRDGELF
TRBJ2-1	TRBV7-2	ASSLYTAAQPNEQF
TRBJ1-5	TRBV6-6	ASSYPGQVSNQPQH